This is a list of T cell receptor beta chains from one sample in a study of memory CD4+ T cells and cytomegalovirus serostatus. TCRdb's copy holds only in-frame clones and misses some; the assay was immunoSEQ multiplex PCR. The data show over 50,000 clones, just over 75% seen once. Sequencing used memory CD4+ T cells from blood. The receptors come from an adult in good health and CMV-seronegative. Each CDR3 is given with its conserved first and last residue. Each record gives: CDR3 length, D gene, V gene, clone size, J gene, CDR3 protein, CDR3 DNA. A D gene is named only where the DNA matches it firmly. Part of the rows lack a size; the others show once, few, many or a class for expanded clones.

15	.	TRBV9	.	TRBJ1-1	CASSPLDRSKTEAFF	TGTGCCAGCAGCCCATTGGACAGATCTAAAACTGAAGCTTTCTTT
17	.	TRBV4-3	few	TRBJ2-6	CASSQDRLNSGANVLTF	TGCGCCAGCAGCCAAGATCGCCTGAACTCTGGGGCCAACGTCCTGACTTTC
15	.	TRBV5-5	.	TRBJ2-3	CASSLRPLSTDTQYF	TGTGCCAGCAGCTTGCGACCACTTAGCACAGATACGCAGTATTTT
15	TRBD2	TRBV18	.	TRBJ2-3	CASSPGTSGVNTQYF	TGTGCCAGCTCACCGGGGACTAGCGGTGTCAATACGCAGTATTTT
16	.	TRBV4-2	.	TRBJ2-6	CASSQVSQSGANVLTF	TGTGCCAGCAGCCAAGTGTCCCAATCTGGGGCCAACGTCCTGACTTTC
14	TRBD1	TRBV7-2	.	TRBJ1-2	CASSLKTGPNGYTF	TGTGCCAGCAGCCTAAAGACAGGGCCAAATGGCTACACCTTC
14	TRBD1	TRBV15	.	TRBJ2-1	CATSRPGQDNEQFF	TGTGCCACCAGCAGACCGGGACAGGACAATGAGCAGTTCTTC
15	.	TRBV7-2	.	TRBJ1-1	CASSLASAMNTEAFF	TGTGCCAGCAGCTTAGCCTCAGCCATGAACACTGAAGCTTTCTTT
15	.	TRBV4-2	.	TRBJ2-1	CASSLPGGGYNEQFF	TGTGCCAGCAGCCTCCCCGGGGGAGGCTACAATGAGCAGTTCTTC
21	TRBD2	TRBV28	.	TRBJ2-4	CASSSPIAGREFAATKNIQYF	TGTGCCAGCAGTTCCCCCATAGCGGGACGCGAGTTCGCCGCTACCAAAAACATTCAGTACTTC
15	TRBD1	TRBV28	.	TRBJ1-5	CASSLTGAGNQPQHF	TGTGCCAGCAGTTTGACAGGGGCTGGCAATCAGCCCCAGCATTTT
18	.	TRBV7-9	.	TRBJ2-3	CASSLDLNSGVRGRTQYF	TGTGCCAGCAGCTTAGATTTGAATAGCGGCGTTCGAGGACGTACGCAGTATTTT
13	.	TRBV2	.	TRBJ2-1	CASSGLVYNEQFF	TGTGCCAGCAGTGGGCTAGTTTACAATGAGCAGTTCTTC
15	.	TRBV5-1	.	TRBJ1-1	CASSPRTTMNTEAFF	TGCGCCAGCAGCCCGCGAACCACAATGAACACTGAAGCTTTCTTT
15	TRBD1	TRBV28	.	TRBJ1-1	CASSLIDRGLAEAFF	TGTGCCAGCAGTTTGATAGACAGGGGGCTCGCTGAAGCTTTCTTT
14	.	TRBV6-5	.	TRBJ1-2	CASNPGEGNYGYTF	TGTGCCAGCAACCCGGGCGAGGGGAACTATGGCTACACCTTC
16	TRBD1	TRBV7-2	.	TRBJ2-2	CASSLQGVSNTGELFF	TGTGCCAGCAGCTTACAGGGGGTGTCGAACACCGGGGAGCTGTTTTTT
15	.	TRBV11-2	.	TRBJ2-3	CASSSIQGIGDTQYF	TGTGCCAGCAGCTCGATACAGGGTATCGGAGATACGCAGTATTTT
15	.	TRBV5-8	.	TRBJ1-3	CASSHRDSRGNTIYF	TGTGCCAGCAGCCACAGGGATTCGCGGGGAAACACCATATATTTT
15	.	TRBV4-3	.	TRBJ2-7	CASSQRAGSSYEQYF	TGCGCCAGCAGCCAGAGAGCCGGCAGCTCCTACGAGCAGTACTTC
17	TRBD2	TRBV7-2	.	TRBJ2-1	CASSLLTRRGGGDEQFF	TGTGCCAGCAGCTTGCTTACACGACGGGGGGGCGGTGATGAGCAGTTCTTC
13	.	TRBV9	.	TRBJ2-3	CASSIGTLDTQYF	TGTGCCAGCAGCATTGGGACACTAGATACGCAGTATTTT
15	.	TRBV6-6	.	TRBJ1-3	CASRATGGTGNTIYF	TGTGCCAGCAGGGCAACGGGGGGCACTGGAAACACCATATATTTT
13	.	TRBV7-9	.	TRBJ1-1	CASSRIQGPEAFF	TGTGCCAGCAGCCGCATACAGGGCCCTGAAGCTTTCTTT
15	TRBD1	TRBV5-1	.	TRBJ1-3	CASSVQGASGNTIYF	TGCGCCAGCAGCGTGCAGGGGGCGAGTGGAAACACCATATATTTT
17	TRBD2	TRBV27	.	TRBJ2-1	CASSFYSGGAGSDEQFF	TGTGCCAGCAGTTTTTATAGCGGGGGGGCCGGTTCAGATGAGCAGTTCTTC
16	.	TRBV6-6	.	TRBJ2-2	CASSYGGVVGTGELFF	TGTGCCAGCAGTTACGGGGGAGTCGTGGGGACCGGGGAGCTGTTTTTT
17	TRBD2	TRBV5-5	.	TRBJ2-1	CASSLIGTSGIYNEQFF	TGTGCCAGCAGCTTAATTGGGACTAGCGGGATTTACAATGAGCAGTTCTTC
14	.	TRBV4-3	.	TRBJ2-6	CASSPESGANVLTF	TGCGCCAGCAGTCCAGAATCTGGGGCCAATGTCCTGACTTTC
14	.	TRBV5-1	medium-sized	TRBJ2-7	CASSLLGHSYEQYF	TGCGCCAGCAGCTTATTGGGACACTCCTACGAGCAGTACTTC
13	TRBD1	TRBV29-1	.	TRBJ2-5	CSAGQGAGETQYF	TGCAGCGCGGGACAGGGGGCCGGGGAGACCCAGTACTTC
15	TRBD1	TRBV5-4	.	TRBJ1-5	CASSLGGDRAQPQHF	TGTGCCAGCAGCTTGGGGGGAGACAGGGCCCAGCCCCAGCATTTT
14	.	TRBV9	.	TRBJ2-6	CASSLTAGANVLTF	TGTGCCAGCAGCCTCACCGCCGGGGCCAACGTCCTGACTTTC
13	TRBD1	TRBV10-3	.	TRBJ2-7	CAISEKGGVEQYF	TGTGCCATCAGTGAAAAAGGGGGCGTCGAGCAGTACTTC
14	.	TRBV4-3	.	TRBJ2-1	CASSQVGNYNEQFF	TGCGCCAGCAGCCAAGTCGGCAACTACAATGAGCAGTTCTTC
16	.	TRBV7-2	.	TRBJ1-4	CASSPRQVGTNEKLFF	TGTGCCAGCAGCCCCCGACAGGTTGGGACTAATGAAAAACTGTTTTTT
14	TRBD1	TRBV2	.	TRBJ1-1	CASRETGVGTEAFF	TGTGCCAGCAGGGAGACAGGGGTTGGCACTGAAGCTTTCTTT
17	.	TRBV15	.	TRBJ1-5	CATSRDSGSGTRQPQHF	TGTGCCACCAGCAGAGATTCGGGATCCGGGACCCGTCAGCCCCAGCATTTT
19	TRBD1	TRBV28	few	TRBJ1-5	CASNIGGTGGAVLIKPQHF	TGTGCCAGCAACATCGGGGGGACAGGGGGCGCGGTCCTGATCAAGCCCCAGCATTTT
15	.	TRBV6-6	.	TRBJ2-4	CASSYHTQGRSIQYF	TGTGCCAGCAGTTACCACACACAGGGCAGAAGCATTCAGTACTTC
16	.	TRBV6-6	few	TRBJ1-5	CASSYPSGGRFQPQHF	TGTGCCAGCAGTTACCCCTCAGGCGGAAGATTCCAGCCCCAGCATTTT
14	TRBD1	TRBV6-1	.	TRBJ2-3	CASSAGQGRDTQYF	TGTGCCAGCAGTGCCGGACAGGGGAGGGATACGCAGTATTTT
15	.	TRBV15	once	TRBJ1-2	CATSRGGTANYGYTF	TGTGCCACCAGCAGAGGTGGTACAGCTAACTATGGCTACACCTTC